This TCR beta chain stems from a study of graft-versus-host responses after intestinal transplantation. Findings and limits, study-wide: Circulating GvH clones peaking coincided with falling HvG clones soon after transplant.

As to this clone: Its antigen is undetermined.

Profiled with immunoSEQ multiplex PCR; TCRdb holds only in-frame clones, not every one. The sample yields 60,000 to 65,000 clones, 85% to 95% seen once. This CDR3 spans 13 amino acids. Trimming stripped 4 bases from V and 5 bases from J, with 11 bases between. The V gene's germline CDR1 is LGHNA and CDR2 YSLEER. This rearrangement joins TRBV4-3 to TRBJ1-1; D unresolved. The specimen was unstimulated CD8+ T cells sorted from spleen or lymph node cells, collected before transplant. This clonotype was sampled from a human donor who was the organ donor for an intestinal transplant. CDR3 bases: TGCGCCAGCAGCCCGAGGTTTGAGACTGAAGCTTTCTTT. It encodes CASSPRFETEAFF.